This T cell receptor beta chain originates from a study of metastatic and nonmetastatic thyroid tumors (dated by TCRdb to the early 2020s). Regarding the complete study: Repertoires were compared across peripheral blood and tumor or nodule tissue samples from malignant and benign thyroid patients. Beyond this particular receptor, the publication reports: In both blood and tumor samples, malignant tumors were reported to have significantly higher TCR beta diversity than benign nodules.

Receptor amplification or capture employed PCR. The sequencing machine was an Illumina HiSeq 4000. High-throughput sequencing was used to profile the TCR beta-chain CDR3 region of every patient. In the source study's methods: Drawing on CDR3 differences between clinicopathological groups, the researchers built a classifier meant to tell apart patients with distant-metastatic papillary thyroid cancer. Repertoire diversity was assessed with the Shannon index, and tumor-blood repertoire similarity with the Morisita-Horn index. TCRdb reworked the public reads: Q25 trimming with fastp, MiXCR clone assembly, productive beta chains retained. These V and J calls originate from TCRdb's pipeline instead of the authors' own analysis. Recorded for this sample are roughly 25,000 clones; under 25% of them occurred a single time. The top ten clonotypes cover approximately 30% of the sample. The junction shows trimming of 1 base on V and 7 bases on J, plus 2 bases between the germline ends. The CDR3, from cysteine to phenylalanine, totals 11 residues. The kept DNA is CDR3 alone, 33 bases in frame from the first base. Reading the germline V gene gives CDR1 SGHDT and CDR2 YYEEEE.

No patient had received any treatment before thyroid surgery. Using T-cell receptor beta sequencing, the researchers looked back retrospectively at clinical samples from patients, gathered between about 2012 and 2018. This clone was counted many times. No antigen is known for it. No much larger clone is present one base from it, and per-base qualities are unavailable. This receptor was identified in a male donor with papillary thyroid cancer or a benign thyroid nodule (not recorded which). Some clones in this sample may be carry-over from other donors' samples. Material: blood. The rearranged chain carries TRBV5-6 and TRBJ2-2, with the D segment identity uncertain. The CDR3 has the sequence CASSLSGELFF. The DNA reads TGTGCCAGCAGCTTGAGCGGGGAGCTGTTTTTT.